This TCR beta chain comes out of a study of regulatory and conventional T cells in RAG deficiency. Whole-study findings and limits: Other subsets showed about 9-fold reductions, but Treg unique TCR beta sequences fell approximately 100-fold in these patients.

V was cut by 2 bases and J by 0 bases, with 23 bases left in between. Germline V lookup: CDR1 MNHNS, CDR2 SASEGT. This CDR3 comprises 19 residues. Blood CD4+ CD25-low CD127-high conventional T cells supplied the genomic DNA template. The assay was immunoSEQ multiplex PCR, and TCRdb's table has in-frame clones only and misses some. The repertoire consists of approximately 30,000 clones, with 95% to 96% occurring once and the leading ten covering 0.3% to 0.45%. Of note for this clone: Its matching antigen is unknown.

This sample also belongs to another study, concerning regulatory T cells. That investigation notes: Primers: 52 TRBV forward and 13 TRBJ reverse.

The sample was CD25- CD4+ T cells sorted from blood. This clonotype was sampled from a human donor in good health. The chain uses TRBV6-1 and TRBJ2-7; weak D call: TRBD1 (8 bases). The CDR3 loop reads CASSEMAGLQGGFSYEQYF. The CDR3 nucleotides are TGTGCCAGCAGTGAAATGGCAGGATTACAGGGGGGGTTCTCCTACGAGCAGTACTTC.